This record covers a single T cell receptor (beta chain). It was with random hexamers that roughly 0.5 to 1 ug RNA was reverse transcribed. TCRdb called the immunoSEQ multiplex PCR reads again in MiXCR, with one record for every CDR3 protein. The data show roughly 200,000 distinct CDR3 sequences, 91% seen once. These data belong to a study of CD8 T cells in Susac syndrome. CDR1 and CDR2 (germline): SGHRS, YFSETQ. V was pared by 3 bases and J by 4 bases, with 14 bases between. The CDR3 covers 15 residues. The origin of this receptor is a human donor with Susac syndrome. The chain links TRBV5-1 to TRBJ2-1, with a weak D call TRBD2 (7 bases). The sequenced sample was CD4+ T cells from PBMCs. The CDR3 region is CASSWNGGPYNEQFF. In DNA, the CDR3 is TGCGCCAGCAGCTGGAACGGGGGGCCTTACAATGAGCAGTTCTTC. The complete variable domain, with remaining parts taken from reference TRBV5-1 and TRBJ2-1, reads KAGVTQTPRYLIKTRGQQVTLSCSPISGHRSVSWYQQTPGQGLQFLFEYFSETQRNKGNFPGRFSGRQFSNSRSEMNVSTLELGDSALYLCASSWNGGPYNEQFFGPGTRLTVL.